The 19 T cell receptor beta chains listed next were all sequenced from one sample in a study of T cells in Graves' hyperthyroidism and ophthalmopathy. Regions amplified from RNA transcripts were the TCR beta CDR3 regions. Researchers ran a first-round RT-PCR on the TCR CDR3 using the HTBI primer set. TCRdb re-called the multiplex PCR reads through MiXCR, storing one row per CDR3 protein. This sample has approximately 610,000 distinct CDR3 sequences, with approximately 15% found just once. Sequences were obtained from blood. These receptors were obtained from a woman aged 40 to 50 with Graves' ophthalmopathy.

Concerning this clonotype itself: This may be a read error: a much more frequent sequence differs by one nucleotide. The chain is built from TRBV20-1 and TRBJ2-7, with D uncertain. Germline assignment: CDR1 DFQATT and CDR2 SNEGSKA (reference sequence). Trimming took off 6 bases at V and 0 bases at J, with 15 bases between the two ends. The CDR3 covers 14 residues. Here the CDR3 reads CSARPDMNSYEQYF. Written as DNA, the CDR3 is TGCAGTGCCCGCCCCGACATGAACTCCTACGAGCAGTACTTC.

This clonotype was counted at least ten times. This chain connects TRBV19 to TRBJ2-7; 13 nucleotides agree with TRBD2. V lost 6 bases, J lost 2 bases, and 4 bases stayed unmatched. The CDR3 spans 15 residues. Germline V gene data show CDR1 as LNHDA and CDR2 as SQIVND (reference sequence). In DNA form, the CDR3 reads TGTGCCAGTAGCGTGGGACTAGCGGGACCCTACGAGCAGTACTTC. It translates to CASSVGLAGPYEQYF. Together with reference TRBV19 and TRBJ2-7, the CDR3 gives the full variable domain: DGGITQSPKYLFRKEGQNVTLSCEQNLNHDAMYWYRQDPGQGLRLIYYSQIVNDFQKGDIAEGYSVSREKKESFPLTVTSAQKNPTAFYLCASSVGLAGPYEQYFGPGTRLTVT.

In this sample, this clonotype turned up many times. The chain couples TRBV6-5 to TRBJ2-5; maybe TRBD1 (6 bases). The CDR3 extends over 14 amino acids. Germline assignment: CDR1 MNHEY and CDR2 SVGAGI. V was trimmed by 2 bases and J by 8 bases, leaving 15 bases between them. CDR3 protein: CASSYREGGITQYF. CDR3 DNA: TGTGCCAGCAGTTACCGGGAAGGGGGTATAACCCAGTACTTC.

The rearrangement uses TRBV14 and TRBJ2-7; D not resolved. The CDR3 has 14 residues. Trimming took 0 bases from V and 3 from J, leaving 9 bases between them. CDR1 SGHDN and CDR2 FVKESK come from the germline V gene. This CDR3 is CASSQDGSIYEQYF. The CDR3 nucleotides are TGTGCCAGCAGCCAAGATGGGTCTATCTACGAGCAGTACTTC.

This clonotype turned up a few times. Just one base apart from a much larger clone, this may be a read error. The V gene is TRBV27, the J gene TRBJ1-5; 7 bases line up with TRBD1. Germline V gene sequence: CDR1 MNHEY, CDR2 SMNVEV (reference sequence). This CDR3 region has 15 residues. The chain's CDR3 is CASSFLEGAEQLQHF. The CDR3 nucleotides are TGTGCCAGCAGTTTTCTAGAGGGGGCTGAACAGCTCCAGCATTTT.

This clonotype has ten or more counts. This rearrangement joins TRBV18 to TRBJ1-2; no reliable D call. Germline-derived CDR1 and CDR2 are KGHSH and LQKENI. Trimming left V 1 base short and J 5 bases short, with 8 bases between. The CDR3 is 13 residues long. CDR3 loop: CASSPREDYGYTF. The CDR3 coding sequence is TGTGCCAGCTCACCACGGGAAGATTATGGCTACACCTTC.

V is TRBV12-5 and J is TRBJ2-6; 8 bases are shared with TRBD1. This CDR3 region has 18 residues. The V segment lost 1 base and the J segment 0 bases; nucleotides outside the gene matches: 5. The germline V gene encodes CDR1 LGHNT and CDR2 FRNRAP. The CDR3 nucleotides read TGTGCTAGTGGTTTGGGGACAGGGTGGGACTCTGGGGCCAACGTCCTGACTTTC. Amino acid sequence: CASGLGTGWDSGANVLTF.

This clonotype appeared many times. The genes are TRBV20-1 and TRBJ1-5, with D unclear. In germline, CDR1 is DFQATT, CDR2 SNEGSKA (reference sequence). This CDR3 region has 13 residues. Trimming stripped 4 bases from V and 5 bases from J, with 12 bases between. Written as DNA, the CDR3 is TGCAGTGCTAAGGCAGAGGCCGATCAGCCCCAGCATTTT. It specifies CSAKAEADQPQHF.

The chain employs TRBV19 and TRBJ1-4; D gene ambiguous. V lost 4 bases to trimming and J lost 5 bases, with 14 bases between them. Germline values: CDR1 LNHDA, CDR2 SQIVND (reference sequence). CDR3 length: 15 residues. The chain's CDR3 is CASSTAQTRNEKLFF. The DNA of the CDR3 is TGTGCCAGTAGTACCGCGCAGACCCGCAATGAAAAACTGTTTTTT.

This clonotype was seen only a few times. The chain combines TRBV12-3 or TRBV12-4 with TRBJ2-3; D ambiguous. The CDR3 runs to 14 residues. Between the trimmed V and J ends, which lost 8 bases and 5 bases, there was a span of 17 bases. The CDR3 DNA reads as TGTGCCAGCGCCCCCCTCGCCACCCAAGATACGCAGTATTTT. The encoded protein is CASAPLATQDTQYF.

Ten or more counts support this clonotype. An end of the junction does not agree with germline; a read error may underlie this. The CDR3 DNA is TGCGCCAGCAGGTTGGACAGAGCCAAAAACATTCAGTACTTC. It encodes CASRLDRAKNIQYF. The V and J genes are TRBV5-1 and TRBJ2-4, with D perhaps matching TRBD1 (6 bases). CDR1 is SGHRS, CDR2 YFSETQ, per germline. CDR3 size: 14 residues.

V usage is TRBV12-3 or TRBV12-4 and J usage is TRBJ1-2, with D unresolved. The germline V and J ends were trimmed by 5 bases and 2 bases, with 9 bases remaining between them. The CDR3 spans 13 residues. The CDR3 protein is CASSHVANYGYTF. The CDR3 region has the DNA TGTGCCAGCAGTCACGTTGCCAACTATGGCTACACCTTC.

This clonotype showed up just a few times. V and J are TRBV28 and TRBJ2-2, with 7 bases identical to TRBD1. The CDR3 has 20 amino acids. CDR1 and CDR2 (germline): MDHEN, SYDVKM. After removal of 6 bases from V and 5 bases from J, the junction contained 24 bases not matched to a gene. The CDR3 DNA reads as TGTGCCAGCAGCCGACCTAAGGGGCTTACCCGGGACAGAAAAACCGGGGAGCTGTTTTTT. Protein product: CASSRPKGLTRDRKTGELFF.

The genes are TRBV7-3 and TRBJ1-5; 8 bases are a match to TRBD1. Germline trimming cut 5 bases from V and 3 bases from J; bases unmatched to any gene: 6. Germline values: CDR1 SGHTA, CDR2 FQGTGA. The CDR3 extends over 15 amino acids. This CDR3 is CASSPGQENNQPQHF. CDR3 DNA sequence: TGTGCCAGCAGCCCGGGACAGGAAAACAATCAGCCCCAGCATTTT.

Ten or more counts support this clonotype. The chain has TRBV6-1 and TRBJ1-1; possible D gene TRBD1, 5 bases. V was trimmed by 7 bases and J by 1 base, leaving 13 bases between them. Germline V gene lookup returns CDR1 MNHNS and CDR2 SASEGT. The CDR3 contains 14 residues. CDR3 DNA: TGTGCCAGCATTCGGGGGAGTCGGAACACTGAAGCTTTCTTT. It codes for CASIRGSRNTEAFF.

At least ten counts were recorded for this clonotype. The rearrangement links TRBV24-1 to TRBJ2-2; D gene uncertain. CDR3 length equals 13 residues. Germline-derived CDR1 and CDR2 are KGHDR and SFDVKD. Trimming stripped 5 bases from V and 6 bases from J, with 9 bases between. CDR3 residues: CATSVEDSGELFF. The CDR3 region has the DNA TGTGCCACCAGTGTCGAGGATTCCGGGGAGCTGTTTTTT.

The chain employs TRBV7-2 and TRBJ2-7, with D maybe TRBD1 (6 bases). The ends were cut back, 5 bases at V and 2 bases at J, with 13 bases in the middle. Germline V gene lookup returns CDR1 SGHTA and CDR2 FQGNSA. CDR3 length equals 14 residues. CDR3 nucleotide sequence: TGTGCCAGCAGCCGACTACAGGGTCCCTACGAGCAGTACTTC. Its translation: CASSRLQGPYEQYF. Looking up the rest from reference TRBV7-2 and TRBJ2-7 gives the full variable domain: GAGVSQSPSNKVTEKGKDVELRCDPISGHTALYWYRQSLGQGLEFLIYFQGNSAPDKSGLPSDRFSAERTGGSVSTLTIQRTQQEDSAVYLCASSRLQGPYEQYFGPGTRLTVT.

The J gene is TRBJ1-1, the V gene TRBV12-3 or TRBV12-4; D gene unclear. The CDR3 loop spans 15 amino acids. The V end was cut by 10 bases, the J end by 1 base, with 19 bases between. The CDR3 is CATTGEEQWNTEAFF. The CDR3 nucleotides are TGTGCCACCACTGGCGAGGAACAATGGAACACTGAAGCTTTCTTT.

This clonotype was seen more than once but under ten times. CDR3 in amino acids: CASSRRGKTGELFF. The CDR3 DNA sequence: TGCGCCAGCAGCCGGAGGGGGAAGACCGGGGAGCTGTTTTTT. The chain is built from TRBV5-1 and TRBJ2-2, with D perhaps being TRBD1 or TRBD2 (6 bases each). The CDR3 spans 14 residues. The germline V and J ends were trimmed by 4 bases and 5 bases, with 12 bases remaining between them. Germline CDR1 reads SGHRS; CDR2 reads YFSETQ. The entire variable domain, with the rest obtained from reference TRBV5-1 and TRBJ2-2, is as follows: KAGVTQTPRYLIKTRGQQVTLSCSPISGHRSVSWYQQTPGQGLQFLFEYFSETQRNKGNFPGRFSGRQFSNSRSEMNVSTLELGDSALYLCASSRRGKTGELFFGEGSRLTVL.